This TCR beta chain came from a study of blood T cells in healthy people across ages. In its sample, this clonotype was seen many times. The antigen is undetermined. It was with a sample-barcoded 5' primer and a J-beta primer mix that a second PCR of roughly 7 to 12 cycles was run. TCRdb ran MiXCR on the 5' RACE reads and lists one entry per CDR3 protein. Among hundreds of thousands of distinct CDR3 sequences listed, less than 40% were seen once. Study-wide results and limits: No conclusive comparison of naive versus antigen-experienced cells was possible with unsorted PBMCs. It was held that diversity estimates obtained from one million T cells represented underestimates. Nothing was known about donor CMV status, and this possibly confounded expanded clonotype changes.

Germline V gene data show CDR1 as SGDLS and CDR2 as YYNGEE. Losses at the gene ends were 4 bases for V and 0 bases for J; bases not matched to a gene: 13. This CDR3 spans 18 amino acids. The chain employs TRBV9 and TRBJ2-3, with TRBD2 identical over 8 bases. Sequencing was done on a sample of blood. This receptor was identified in an elderly woman in good health. The CDR3 nucleotides read TGTGCCAGCAGCCCTCCAGCCCCCGGGGGGGCCAGCACAGATACGCAGTATTTT. Translating it yields CASSPPAPGGASTDTQYF. The full variable domain, its missing parts supplied by reference TRBV9 and TRBJ2-3, is DSGVTQTPKHLITATGQRVTLRCSPRSGDLSVYWYQQSLDQGLQFLIQYYNGEERAKGNILERFSAQQFPDLHSELNLSSLELGDSALYFCASSPPAPGGASTDTQYFGPGTRLTVL.